One sample yielded the 22 T cell receptor beta chains listed below, sequenced in a study of T cell responses to AZD1222 COVID-19 vaccine. The assay was immunoSEQ multiplex PCR, and TCRdb's table has in-frame clones only and misses some. This sample has 150,000 or so clones; about nine tenths occur once, and the top ten carry roughly 5.5%. The specimen comprised peripheral blood, sampled on day 0 of AZD1222 vaccination. These receptors were obtained from an adult in good health.

The chain carries TRBV7-2 and TRBJ1-5; D gene ambiguous. The length of the CDR3 is 15 residues. Germline lookup yields CDR1 SGHTA and CDR2 FQGNSA. V was pared by 4 bases and J by 0 bases, with 10 bases between. DNA of the CDR3: TGTGCCAGCAGCTGGCGGGTAAATAGCAATCAGCCCCAGCATTTT. It specifies CASSWRVNSNQPQHF.

This clone has a handful of counts. The rearrangement joins TRBV7-2 to TRBJ2-7; D might be TRBD1 (5 bases). This CDR3 contains 13 residues. The germline V gene has CDR1 SGHTA and CDR2 FQGNSA. The V and J ends lost 2 bases and 3 bases respectively, with 8 bases between them. The CDR3 is CASSLPGIYEQYF. In DNA, the CDR3 is TGTGCCAGCAGCTTACCAGGGATCTACGAGCAGTACTTC.

This sequence joins TRBV5-5 and TRBJ1-2, with a possible D match to TRBD1 (5 bases). Germline CDR1 is SGHKS and CDR2 is YYEKEE (reference sequence). The germline V and J ends were trimmed by 2 bases and 2 bases, with 13 bases remaining between them. There are 15 residues in the CDR3. CDR3 DNA sequence: TGTGCCAGCAGCTTTTCCCCCTGGGACAACTATGGCTACACCTTC. Protein product: CASSFSPWDNYGYTF.

The rearrangement uses TRBV3-1 (or the pseudogene TRBV3-2) and TRBJ1-2; D perhaps matches TRBD1 (5 bases). V shed 0 bases and J shed 7 bases, with 12 bases lying between them. CDR3 length: 14 amino acids. CDR1 is LGHDT and CDR2 is YNNKEL in the germline V gene (reference sequence). The CDR3 here is CASSQDGATGGYTF. CDR3 in DNA: TGTGCCAGCAGCCAAGATGGGGCAACCGGTGGCTACACCTTC.

V usage is TRBV28 and J usage is TRBJ1-3; the match to TRBD1 covers 7 bases. CDR1 MDHEN and CDR2 SYDVKM come from the germline V gene. The CDR3 loop spans 16 amino acids. The ends lost 5 bases at V and 0 bases at J; junction bases unmatched: 7. The DNA for the CDR3 is TGTGCCAGCAGTCCGCGGACAGGAAGCTCTGGAAACACCATATATTTT. Its protein is CASSPRTGSSGNTIYF. The variable domain in full, with the rest retrieved from reference TRBV28 and TRBJ1-3, is DVKVTQSSRYLVKRTGEKVFLECVQDMDHENMFWYRQDPGLGLRLIYFSYDVKMKEKGDIPEGYSVSREKKERFSLILESASTNQTSMYLCASSPRTGSSGNTIYFGEGSWLTVV.

This clone has a single count. The rearrangement uses TRBV7-3 and TRBJ2-4; D is unclear. Germline V lookup: CDR1 SGHTA, CDR2 FQGTGA. V was trimmed by 1 base and J by 9 bases, leaving 10 bases between them. The CDR3 contains 13 residues. For the CDR3, the DNA is TGTGCCAGCAGCTTAATAGGGAACGGCATTCAGTACTTC. Residues: CASSLIGNGIQYF. The full variable domain, completed using reference TRBV7-3 and TRBJ2-4, is GAGVSQTPSNKVTEKGKYVELRCDPISGHTALYWYRQSLGQGPEFLIYFQGTGAADDSGLPNDRFFAVRPEGSVSTLKIQRTERGDSAVYLCASSLIGNGIQYFGAGTRLSVL.

This rearrangement joins TRBV28 to TRBJ2-3, with TRBD1 identical over 10 bases. The length of the CDR3 is 15 residues. J lost 6 bases, V lost 3 bases, and 6 bases had no gene match. Germline-derived CDR1 and CDR2 are MDHEN and SYDVKM. The CDR3 here is CASSFRDRGWDTQYF. The CDR3, as DNA: TGTGCCAGCAGTTTCAGGGACAGGGGTTGGGATACGCAGTATTTT.

This chain uses TRBV5-1 with TRBJ1-4, with 7 bases identical to TRBD1. Trimming removed 3 bases from V and 3 bases from J; junction bases left unmatched: 2. The CDR3 spans 14 residues. Germline CDR1 is SGHRS and CDR2 is YFSETQ. The CDR3: CASSWTGSNEKLFF. The CDR3 DNA follows: TGCGCCAGCAGCTGGACAGGCTCTAATGAAAAACTGTTTTTT.

The chain employs TRBV2 and TRBJ2-3; D gene ambiguous. The length of the CDR3 is 15 residues. Germline V lookup: CDR1 SNHLY, CDR2 FYNNEI. V lost 4 bases to trimming and J lost 1 base, with 12 bases between them. This chain's CDR3 is CASSAVRPGTDTQYF. The CDR3 DNA sequence: TGTGCCAGCAGTGCAGTGCGGCCGGGCACAGATACGCAGTATTTT.

The chain recombines TRBV3-1 (or the pseudogene TRBV3-2) with TRBJ1-4, with a tentative D call TRBD1 (6 bases). This CDR3 comprises 15 residues. V lost 1 base and J lost 7, with 13 bases in between. The germline V gene encodes CDR1 LGHDT and CDR2 YNNKEL (reference sequence). The CDR3 DNA reads TGTGCCAGCAGCCAAGCCAGGGGTTGGGGTGAAAAACTGTTTTTT. Protein product: CASSQARGWGEKLFF.

The rearrangement uses TRBV5-4 and TRBJ1-1; weak D call: TRBD1 (5 bases). Per germline, CDR1 SGHNT and CDR2 YYREEE (reference sequence). V was cut by 4 bases and J by 3 bases, with 13 bases left in between. The CDR3 consists of 14 residues. CDR3 in amino acids: CASSVPGLYTEAFF. The CDR3 region has the DNA TGTGCCAGCAGCGTTCCGGGACTCTACACTGAAGCTTTCTTT.

V and J are TRBV6-4 and TRBJ1-6; D is unresolved. The CDR3 consists of 14 residues. Trimming removed 10 bases at V and 0 bases at J, with 10 bases between. Germline values: CDR1 MRHNA, CDR2 SNTAGT. The CDR3 region has the DNA TGTGCCAACACTGGCAGCTCCTATAATTCACCCCTCCACTTT. This translates into CANTGSSYNSPLHF.

The V and J genes are TRBV27 and TRBJ1-1, with 10 bases matching TRBD1. Germline assignment: CDR1 MNHEY and CDR2 SMNVEV (reference sequence). The CDR3 contains 14 residues. Trimming removed 1 base from V and 7 bases from J; junction bases left unmatched: 3. The DNA for the CDR3 is TGTGCCAGCAGTTTATTGGGACAGGGGAATGAAGCTTTCTTT. Its translation is CASSLLGQGNEAFF.

The chain couples TRBV7-9 to TRBJ1-1; 8 bases are a match to TRBD1. CDR1 is SEHNR, CDR2 FQNEAQ, per germline (reference sequence). This CDR3 is 16 amino acids long. Trimming took 5 bases from V and 0 from J; bases not matched to a gene: 8. CDR3 sequence: CASSPDRGPLNTEAFF. CDR3 DNA sequence: TGTGCCAGCAGCCCCGACAGGGGCCCGCTGAACACTGAAGCTTTCTTT.

This chain connects TRBV5-1 to TRBJ2-1, with 13 bases lining up with TRBD2. Germline assignment: CDR1 SGHRS and CDR2 YFSETQ. V was clipped by 4 bases and J by 9 bases; unmatched bases: 7. The CDR3 length is 15 residues. The CDR3 DNA reads as TGCGCCAGCAGCAAGGGGACTAGCGGGACCGGTGAGCAGTTCTTC. Translated, it gives CASSKGTSGTGEQFF.

This sequence joins TRBV7-8 and TRBJ1-2; 8 positions match TRBD1. The CDR3 is 15 amino acids. Germline V gene data show CDR1 as SGHVS and CDR2 as FQNEAQ. The V and J ends lost 0 bases and 5 bases, in that order; junction bases with no gene match: 5. Here the CDR3 reads CASSLAAGGVYGYTF. Here the CDR3 DNA reads TGTGCCAGCAGCTTAGCGGCAGGGGGCGTTTATGGCTACACCTTC. Variable domain in full (rest from reference TRBV7-8 and TRBJ1-2): GAGVSQSPRYKVAKRGQDVALRCDPISGHVSLFWYQQALGQGPEFLTYFQNEAQLDKSGLPSDRFFAERPEGSVSTLKIQRTQQEDSAVYLCASSLAAGGVYGYTFGSGTRLTVV.

The chain recombines TRBV5-1 with TRBJ1-6; perhaps TRBD1 as D (5 bases). Trimming cost V 4 bases and J 0 bases, with 8 bases left between them. Germline V gene sequence: CDR1 SGHRS, CDR2 YFSETQ. The CDR3 extends over 15 amino acids. CDR3 bases: TGCGCCAGCAGCAAAGACAGCTCCTATAATTCACCCCTCCACTTT. As protein: CASSKDSSYNSPLHF.

In the case of this clone: Additional DNA sequences in this sample encode the identical CDR3. The V gene is TRBV4-1, the J gene TRBJ2-3; 7 bases align to TRBD2. The CDR3 contains 14 residues. In germline, CDR1 is MGHRA, CDR2 YSYEKL. V lost 3 bases, J lost 1 base, and 1 base stayed unmatched. CDR3 in DNA: TGCGCCAGCAGCCAGGGGAGGGGCACAGATACGCAGTATTTT. Amino acids: CASSQGRGTDTQYF.

The chain is built from TRBV5-4 and TRBJ1-3; TRBD1 matches 9 bases. The V and J ends lost 5 bases and 4 bases, in that order; junction bases with no gene match: 4. Germline CDR1 reads SGHNT; CDR2 reads YYREEE (reference sequence). The CDR3 length is 14 residues. CDR3 residues: CASSQGQGGNTIYF. CDR3 DNA sequence: TGTGCCAGCAGTCAGGGACAGGGAGGAAACACCATATATTTT.

The genes are TRBV7-2 and TRBJ1-5; D is ambiguous. The germline V gene has CDR1 SGHTA and CDR2 FQGNSA. V lost 1 base and J lost 0, with 4 bases in between. The CDR3 has 14 amino acids. CDR3 loop: CASSLVPSNQPQHF. The DNA for the CDR3 is TGTGCCAGCAGCTTAGTGCCTAGCAATCAGCCCCAGCATTTT. The full variable domain, its missing parts supplied by reference TRBV7-2 and TRBJ1-5, is GAGVSQSPSNKVTEKGKDVELRCDPISGHTALYWYRQSLGQGLEFLIYFQGNSAPDKSGLPSDRFSAERTGGSVSTLTIQRTQQEDSAVYLCASSLVPSNQPQHFGDGTRLSIL.

The J gene is TRBJ2-3, the V gene TRBV2, with 16 bases matching TRBD2. The V gene end was trimmed by 6 bases and the J gene end by 1 base; junction bases not matched to a gene: 4. The CDR3 loop spans 17 amino acids. Germline CDR1 reads SNHLY; CDR2 reads FYNNEI. CDR3 in amino acids: CASRVGLAGGGTDTQYF. The CDR3 DNA reads TGTGCCAGCAGGGTGGGACTAGCGGGAGGGGGCACAGATACGCAGTATTTT.

The chain employs TRBV28 and TRBJ1-2; 12 bases agree with TRBD1. The CDR3 runs 16 residues. The germline V gene has CDR1 MDHEN and CDR2 SYDVKM. J lost 4 bases, V lost 6 bases, and 9 bases had no gene match. The CDR3 loop is CASRSGQGAPGYGYTF. In nucleotides, the CDR3 is TGTGCCAGCAGATCGGGACAGGGGGCGCCTGGCTATGGCTACACCTTC.